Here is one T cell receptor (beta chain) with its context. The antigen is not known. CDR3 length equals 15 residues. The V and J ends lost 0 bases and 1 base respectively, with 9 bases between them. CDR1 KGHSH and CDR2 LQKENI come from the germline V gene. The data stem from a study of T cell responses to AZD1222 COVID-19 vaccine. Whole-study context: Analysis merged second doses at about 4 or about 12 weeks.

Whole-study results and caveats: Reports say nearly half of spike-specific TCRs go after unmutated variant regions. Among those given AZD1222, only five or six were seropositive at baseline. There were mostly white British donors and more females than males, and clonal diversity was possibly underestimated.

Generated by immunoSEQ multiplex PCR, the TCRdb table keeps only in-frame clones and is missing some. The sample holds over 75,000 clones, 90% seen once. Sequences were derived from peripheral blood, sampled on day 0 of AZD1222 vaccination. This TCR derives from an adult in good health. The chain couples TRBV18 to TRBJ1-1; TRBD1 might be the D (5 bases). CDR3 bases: TGTGCCAGCTCACCACCCAACCAGGGGAACACTGAAGCTTTCTTT. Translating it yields CASSPPNQGNTEAFF.